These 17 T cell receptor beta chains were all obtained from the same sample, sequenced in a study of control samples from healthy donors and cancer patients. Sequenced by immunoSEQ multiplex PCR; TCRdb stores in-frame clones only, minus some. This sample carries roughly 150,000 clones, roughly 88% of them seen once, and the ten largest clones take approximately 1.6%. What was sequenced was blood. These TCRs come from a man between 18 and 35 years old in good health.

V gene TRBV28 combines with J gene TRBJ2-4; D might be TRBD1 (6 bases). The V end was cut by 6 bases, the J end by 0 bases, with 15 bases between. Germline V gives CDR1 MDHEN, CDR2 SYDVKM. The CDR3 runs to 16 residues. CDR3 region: CASRNRQVLAKNIQYF. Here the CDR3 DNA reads TGTGCCAGCAGAAACAGACAGGTATTAGCCAAAAACATTCAGTACTTC.

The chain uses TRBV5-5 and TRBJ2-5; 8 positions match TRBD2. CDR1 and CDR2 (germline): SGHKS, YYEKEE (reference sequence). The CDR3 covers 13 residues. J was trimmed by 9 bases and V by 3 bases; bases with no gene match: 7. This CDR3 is CASSWRGAQAQYF. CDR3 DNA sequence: TGTGCCAGCAGCTGGCGGGGGGCCCAGGCCCAGTACTTC.

DNA for the CDR3: TGTGCCACCAGCAGAGATCCCGGGCTAGCAAATGAAAAACTGTTTTTT. Protein: CATSRDPGLANEKLFF. This rearrangement joins TRBV15 to TRBJ1-4; no reliable D call. Germline V gives CDR1 LNHNV, CDR2 YYDKDF (reference sequence). V gave up 0 bases and J gave up 5 bases, with 13 bases separating them. CDR3 length equals 16 residues.

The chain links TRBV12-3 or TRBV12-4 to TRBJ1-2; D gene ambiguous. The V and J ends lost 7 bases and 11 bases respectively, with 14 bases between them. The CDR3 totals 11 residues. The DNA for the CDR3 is TGTGCCAGCACCTTTTCCACGGGATACACCTTC. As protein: CASTFSTGYTF.

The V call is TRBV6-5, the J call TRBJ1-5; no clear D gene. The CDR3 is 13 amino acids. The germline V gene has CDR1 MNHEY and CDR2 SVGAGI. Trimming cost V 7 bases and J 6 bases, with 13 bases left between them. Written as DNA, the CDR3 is TGTGCCAGCATGGATTGGGGAGCTCAGCCCCAGCATTTT. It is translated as CASMDWGAQPQHF.

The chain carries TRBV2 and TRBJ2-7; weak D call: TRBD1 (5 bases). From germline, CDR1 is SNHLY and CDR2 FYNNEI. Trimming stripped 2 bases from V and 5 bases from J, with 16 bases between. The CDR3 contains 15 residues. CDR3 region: CASSELQGGKNEQYF. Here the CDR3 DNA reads TGTGCCAGCAGTGAACTTCAGGGTGGGAAGAACGAGCAGTACTTC.

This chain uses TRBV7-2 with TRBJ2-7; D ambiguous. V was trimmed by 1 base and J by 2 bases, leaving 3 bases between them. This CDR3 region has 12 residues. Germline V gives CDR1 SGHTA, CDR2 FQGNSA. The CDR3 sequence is CASSLGTYEQYF. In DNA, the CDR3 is TGTGCCAGCAGCTTAGGAACCTACGAGCAGTACTTC. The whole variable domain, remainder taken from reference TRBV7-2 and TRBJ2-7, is GAGVSQSPSNKVTEKGKDVELRCDPISGHTALYWYRQSLGQGLEFLIYFQGNSAPDKSGLPSDRFSAERTGGSVSTLTIQRTQQEDSAVYLCASSLGTYEQYFGPGTRLTVT.

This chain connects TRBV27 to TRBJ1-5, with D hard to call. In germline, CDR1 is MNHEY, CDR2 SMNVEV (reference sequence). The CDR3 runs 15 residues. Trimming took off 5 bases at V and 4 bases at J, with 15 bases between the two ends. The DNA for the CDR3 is TGTGCCAGCAGTCCCACATCGGAGGAAAATCAGCCCCAGCATTTT. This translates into CASSPTSEENQPQHF.

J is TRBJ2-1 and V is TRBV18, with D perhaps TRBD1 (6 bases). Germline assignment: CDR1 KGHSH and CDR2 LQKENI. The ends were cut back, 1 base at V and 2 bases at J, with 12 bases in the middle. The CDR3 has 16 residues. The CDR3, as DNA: TGTGCCAGCTCACCACGGGAACAGGGCACCTACAATGAGCAGTTCTTC. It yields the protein CASSPREQGTYNEQFF.

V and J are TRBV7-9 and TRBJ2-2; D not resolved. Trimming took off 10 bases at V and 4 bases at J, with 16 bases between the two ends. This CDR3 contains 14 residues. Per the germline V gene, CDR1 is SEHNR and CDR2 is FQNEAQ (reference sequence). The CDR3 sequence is CAIGQRPSTGELFF. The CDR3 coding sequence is TGTGCCATCGGGCAGAGGCCGAGCACCGGGGAGCTGTTTTTT.

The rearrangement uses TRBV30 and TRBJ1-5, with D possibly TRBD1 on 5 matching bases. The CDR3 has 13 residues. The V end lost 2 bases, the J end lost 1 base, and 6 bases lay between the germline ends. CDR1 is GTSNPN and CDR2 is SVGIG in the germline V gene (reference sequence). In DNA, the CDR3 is TGTGCCTGGAGTAGACAGAGCAATCAGCCCCAGCATTTT. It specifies CAWSRQSNQPQHF.

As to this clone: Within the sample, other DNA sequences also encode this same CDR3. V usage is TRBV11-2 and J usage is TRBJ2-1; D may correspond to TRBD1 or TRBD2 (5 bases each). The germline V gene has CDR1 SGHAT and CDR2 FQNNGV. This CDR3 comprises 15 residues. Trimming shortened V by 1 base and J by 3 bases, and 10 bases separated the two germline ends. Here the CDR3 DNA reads TGTGCCAGCAGCTTAGTTGGGGGAAACTACAATGAGCAGTTCTTC. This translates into CASSLVGGNYNEQFF.

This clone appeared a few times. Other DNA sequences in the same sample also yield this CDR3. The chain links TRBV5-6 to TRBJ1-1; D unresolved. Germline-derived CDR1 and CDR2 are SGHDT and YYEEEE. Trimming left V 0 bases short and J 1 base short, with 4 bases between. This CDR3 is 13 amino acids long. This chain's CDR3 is CASSLGRNTEAFF. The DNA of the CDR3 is TGTGCCAGCAGCTTGGGCAGGAACACTGAAGCTTTCTTT.

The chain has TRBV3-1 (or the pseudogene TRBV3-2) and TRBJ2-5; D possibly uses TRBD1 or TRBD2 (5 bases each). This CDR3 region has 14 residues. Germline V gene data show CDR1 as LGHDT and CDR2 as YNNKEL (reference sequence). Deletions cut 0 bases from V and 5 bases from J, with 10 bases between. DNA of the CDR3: TGTGCCAGCAGCCAAGACAGTGGGACGGAGACCCAGTACTTC. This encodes CASSQDSGTETQYF.

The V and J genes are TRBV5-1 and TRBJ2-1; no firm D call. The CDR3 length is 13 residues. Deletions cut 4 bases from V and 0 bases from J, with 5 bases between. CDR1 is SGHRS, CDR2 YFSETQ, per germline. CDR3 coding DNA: TGCGCCAGCAGCCCATTCTCCTACAATGAGCAGTTCTTC. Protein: CASSPFSYNEQFF.

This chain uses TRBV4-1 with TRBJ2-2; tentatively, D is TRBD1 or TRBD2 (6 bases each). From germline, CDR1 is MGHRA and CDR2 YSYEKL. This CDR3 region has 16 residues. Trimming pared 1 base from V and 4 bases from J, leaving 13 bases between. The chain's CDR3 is CASSQAGGLITGELFF. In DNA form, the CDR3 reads TGCGCCAGCAGCCAAGCCGGGGGCCTTATCACCGGGGAGCTGTTTTTT.

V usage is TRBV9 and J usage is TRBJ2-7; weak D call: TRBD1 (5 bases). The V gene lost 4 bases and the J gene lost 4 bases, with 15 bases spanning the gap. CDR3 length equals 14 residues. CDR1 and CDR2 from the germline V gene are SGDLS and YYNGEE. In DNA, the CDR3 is TGTGCCAGCAGCTCACAGGTCAGGGATTACGAGCAGTACTTC. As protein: CASSSQVRDYEQYF.